The 27 T cell receptor beta chains listed next were all sequenced from one sample in a study of regulatory T cells in long-lasting Graves disease. Construction of the TCR beta libraries employed iRepertoire HTBI primers in conjunction with Arm-PCR of CDR3 regions. TCRdb fed the multiplex PCR reads into MiXCR, producing one record per CDR3 protein. This repertoire shows 400,000 to 500,000 distinct CDR3 sequences, about a fifth found once; its top ten account for roughly 6.9%. Time point defined: persistent/refractory GD, antithyroid drugs over 5 years with positive TRAb. Extracted RNA from PBMCs served as the source of the TCR library. The sample in question was peripheral blood mononuclear cells (PBMCs), obtained when the disease was refractory, from a patient treated with antithyroid drugs. The receptors were gathered from a female donor with Graves disease.

On this clonotype: A read error may explain this, as a much larger clone is one base away. This sequence joins TRBV7-8 and TRBJ1-1; D unclear. V lost 4 bases, J lost 6 bases, and 12 bases lay in between. CDR3 length equals 13 residues. Germline assignment: CDR1 SGHVS and CDR2 FQNEAQ. Here the CDR3 reads CASSSQVLAEAFF. CDR3 nucleotide sequence: TGTGCCAGCAGCTCACAAGTTTTGGCTGAAGCTTTCTTT.

This clonotype was counted between two and nine times. The rearrangement joins TRBV28 to TRBJ2-1, with 11 bases fitting TRBD2. Per germline, CDR1 MDHEN and CDR2 SYDVKM. The CDR3 totals 17 residues. The V segment lost 4 bases and the J segment 1 base; nucleotides outside the gene matches: 6. CDR3 region: CASSSGGLADSYNEQFF. The CDR3 DNA reads as TGTGCCAGCAGTTCCGGGGGACTAGCGGATTCCTACAATGAGCAGTTCTTC.

As to this clonotype: A much larger clone lies one base from this, so it may be a read error. The chain uses TRBV28 and TRBJ2-7; D remains ambiguous. Germline CDR1 MDHEN, CDR2 SYDVKM. The CDR3 length is 12 residues. Trimming stripped 2 bases from V and 12 bases from J, with 14 bases between. The CDR3 DNA follows: TGTGCCAGCAGTTTAGGCAAACAACCCCCGTACTTC. This encodes CASSLGKQPPYF.

In its sample, this clonotype was seen many times. The rearrangement joins TRBV20-1 to TRBJ2-5; D may match TRBD1 or TRBD2 (6 bases each). Germline V CDR1 and CDR2: DFQATT, SNEGSKA (reference sequence). This CDR3 is 14 amino acids long. V lost 3 bases and J 5 bases, leaving 16 bases between the germline ends. CDR3 sequence reads: CSASREIGGETQYF. The CDR3 DNA reads as TGCAGTGCTAGCCGGGAGATAGGGGGGGAGACCCAGTACTTC.

The genes are TRBV5-4 and TRBJ2-5; no clear D gene. CDR1 and CDR2 from the germline V gene are SGHNT and YYREEE (reference sequence). The CDR3 length is 14 residues. V gave up 5 bases and J gave up 2 bases, with 13 bases separating them. The CDR3 loop reads CASSSRREQETQYF. CDR3 DNA: TGTGCCAGCAGTTCTAGAAGGGAACAAGAGACCCAGTACTTC. The complete variable domain, with remaining parts taken from reference TRBV5-4 and TRBJ2-5, reads ETGVTQSPTHLIKTRGQQVTLRCSSQSGHNTVSWYQQALGQGPQFIFQYYREEENGRGNFPPRFSGLQFPNYSSELNVNALELDDSALYLCASSSRREQETQYFGPGTRLLVL.

This clonotype was seen repeatedly, ten times or more. The chain couples TRBV6-1 to TRBJ1-2; TRBD1 agrees at 7 bases. The ends lost 8 bases at V and 5 bases at J; junction bases unmatched: 11. CDR3 size: 14 residues. Germline V gives CDR1 MNHNS, CDR2 SASEGT. Here the CDR3 reads CASRGDRLIYGYTF. CDR3 nucleotides: TGTGCCAGCCGGGGGGACAGACTAATTTATGGCTACACCTTC.

In its sample, this clonotype was seen many times. The chain joins TRBV6-5 to TRBJ2-5; the D call may be TRBD1 or TRBD2 (5 bases each). The germline V gene has CDR1 MNHEY and CDR2 SVGAGI. Between the trimmed V and J ends, which lost 2 bases and 5 bases, there was a span of 12 bases. This CDR3 contains 14 residues. The CDR3 nucleotides read TGTGCCAGCAGTTACGTGGGGGAGAAGGAGACCCAGTACTTC. This gives the protein CASSYVGEKETQYF.

This chain links TRBV5-6 with TRBJ1-2; D remains ambiguous. This CDR3 region has 16 residues. The V gene lost 0 bases and the J gene lost 4 bases, with 16 bases spanning the gap. From germline, CDR1 is SGHDT and CDR2 YYEEEE. The CDR3 nucleotides are TGTGCCAGCAGCTTGGGACGGGGTTCCGCTAGCTATGGCTACACCTTC. It yields the protein CASSLGRGSASYGYTF.

This clonotype was recorded a few times. The chain combines TRBV27 with TRBJ2-7; 8 bases are shared with TRBD2. V gave up 5 bases and J gave up 3 bases; unmatched junction bases: 9. CDR1 and CDR2 from the germline V gene are MNHEY and SMNVEV (reference sequence). The CDR3 runs to 15 residues. CDR3 loop: CASSPPAGANYEQYF. CDR3 DNA: TGTGCCAGCAGTCCCCCAGCGGGGGCTAACTACGAGCAGTACTTC.

The sample holds many counts of this clonotype. The CDR3 loop reads CASRKVPSSYEQYF. DNA for the CDR3: TGTGCCAGCAGGAAAGTCCCCAGCTCCTACGAGCAGTACTTC. V is TRBV6-1 and J is TRBJ2-7; D call uncertain. The CDR3 spans 14 residues. Germline V gene data show CDR1 as MNHNS and CDR2 as SASEGT. Trimming shortened V by 6 bases and J by 0 bases, and 12 bases separated the two germline ends.

This clonotype was counted many times. The V and J genes are TRBV5-1 and TRBJ1-2; 8 bases agree with TRBD1. The CDR3 is 14 residues long. The germline V gene has CDR1 SGHRS and CDR2 YFSETQ. The junction had 4 bases not matched to a gene; V was cut back by 0 bases and J by 6 bases. CDR3 nucleotide sequence: TGCGCCAGCAGCTTGGGATCAGGGGGCGATGGCTACACCTTC. Its protein is CASSLGSGGDGYTF.

This clonotype was recorded at least ten times. This sequence joins TRBV12-3 or TRBV12-4 and TRBJ1-1; no definite D call. The CDR3 length is 14 residues. The V gene lost 6 bases and the J gene lost 2 bases, with 13 bases spanning the gap. The CDR3 bases are TGTGCCAGCAGACCCGGGAGTAGTAACACTGAAGCTTTCTTT. Translating gives CASRPGSSNTEAFF.

This clonotype appeared a few times. This sequence joins TRBV4-1 and TRBJ2-7, with 8 nucleotides matching TRBD1. J lost 0 bases, V lost 6 bases, and 7 bases had no gene match. This CDR3 contains 15 residues. Germline V lookup: CDR1 MGHRA, CDR2 YSYEKL. The CDR3 spells CASRPNRGSSYEQYF. In DNA, the CDR3 is TGCGCCAGCAGGCCTAACAGGGGGTCCTCCTACGAGCAGTACTTC.

This clonotype was counted at least ten times. The chain employs TRBV6-2 or TRBV6-3 and TRBJ2-5; D uncertain. There are 12 residues in the CDR3. Germline assignment: CDR1 MNHEY and CDR2 SVGEGT. V was trimmed by 3 bases and J by 4 bases, leaving 6 bases between them. The DNA for the CDR3 is TGTGCCAGCAGTTATGGGCCAGAGACCCAGTACTTC. Translation: CASSYGPETQYF.

This clonotype showed up many times. The V call is TRBV19, the J call TRBJ1-2; tentatively, D is TRBD1 (5 bases). The V gene lost 5 bases and the J gene lost 6 bases, with 13 bases spanning the gap. CDR1 LNHDA and CDR2 SQIVND come from the germline V gene (reference sequence). The CDR3 spans 13 residues. The CDR3 bases are TGTGCCAGTAGTGGGGGGGAAGGAAATGGCTACACCTTC. It encodes CASSGGEGNGYTF.

The genes are TRBV11-3 and TRBJ2-1; D is possibly TRBD2 (5 bases). Trimming removed 1 base at V and 8 bases at J, with 18 bases between. The CDR3 spans 16 residues. In germline, CDR1 is SGHNT, CDR2 YENEEA. CDR3 bases: TGTGCCAGCAGCTTAGTGGCGTGGAGCGGCAGAGATGAGCAGTTCTTC. The encoded protein is CASSLVAWSGRDEQFF.

This clonotype was observed at least ten times. The chain has TRBV12-3 or TRBV12-4 and TRBJ1-1; D is perhaps TRBD1 (5 bases). The CDR3 extends over 15 amino acids. The V gene lost 2 bases and the J gene lost 1 base, with 11 bases spanning the gap. The CDR3 protein is CASSLPGGSNTEAFF. The CDR3 nucleotides read TGTGCCAGCAGTTTACCCGGGGGATCGAACACTGAAGCTTTCTTT.

This clonotype was observed a handful of times. The rearrangement joins TRBV5-1 to TRBJ1-1, with a possible D match to TRBD1 (6 bases). Trimming removed 4 bases from V and 0 bases from J, with 13 bases in between. The CDR3 covers 15 residues. In germline, CDR1 is SGHRS, CDR2 YFSETQ. Written as DNA, the CDR3 is TGCGCCAGCAGCCAAACAGGGATGGTGAACACTGAAGCTTTCTTT. Its protein product is CASSQTGMVNTEAFF. The full variable domain, rest sourced from reference TRBV5-1 and TRBJ1-1, is KAGVTQTPRYLIKTRGQQVTLSCSPISGHRSVSWYQQTPGQGLQFLFEYFSETQRNKGNFPGRFSGRQFSNSRSEMNVSTLELGDSALYLCASSQTGMVNTEAFFGQGTRLTVV.

This clonotype was counted at least ten times. This chain's CDR3 is CASSFHGADNQPQHF. CDR3 bases: TGTGCCAGCAGCTTCCACGGGGCGGACAATCAGCCCCAGCATTTT. V gene TRBV12-3 or TRBV12-4 combines with J gene TRBJ1-5, with a possible D match to TRBD1 (5 bases). V lost 6 bases to trimming and J lost 3 bases, with 15 bases between them. This CDR3 comprises 15 residues.

This clonotype occurred many times. The chain joins TRBV28 to TRBJ2-7; either TRBD1 or TRBD2 may supply D (6 bases each). CDR1 is MDHEN, CDR2 SYDVKM, per germline. Trimming cost V 7 bases and J 3 bases, with 19 bases left between them. The CDR3 contains 15 residues. As DNA, the CDR3 is TGTGCCAGCAATCATGGTGGGGGGCGGAACTACGAGCAGTACTTC. This sequence encodes CASNHGGGRNYEQYF.

Details on this clonotype: A much more abundant neighbour one base away suggests this may be a read error. This rearrangement joins TRBV6-2 or TRBV6-3 to TRBJ2-5, with D maybe TRBD2 (6 bases). Germline V gene lookup returns CDR1 MNHEY and CDR2 SVGEGT. This CDR3 contains 18 residues. The germline V and J ends were trimmed by 4 bases and 2 bases, with 23 bases remaining between them. CDR3 region: CASSFLRAGTPNQETQYF. CDR3 in DNA: TGTGCCAGCAGTTTCCTGAGAGCCGGGACTCCCAATCAAGAGACCCAGTACTTC.

The chain combines TRBV4-1 with TRBJ2-7; TRBD2 matches at 8 bases. The germline gives CDR1 MGHRA, CDR2 YSYEKL. The V segment lost 0 bases and the J segment 4 bases; nucleotides outside the gene matches: 8. CDR3 size: 16 residues. The CDR3, as DNA: TGCGCCAGCAGCCAAGATTGGAGCGGGAGTTATTACGAGCAGTACTTC. Translation: CASSQDWSGSYYEQYF.

The table lists this clonotype with a few counts. This sequence joins TRBV15 and TRBJ2-3; no firm D call. Germline V gene data show CDR1 as LNHNV and CDR2 as YYDKDF (reference sequence). Trimming took 0 bases from V and 0 from J, leaving 7 bases between them. This CDR3 spans 15 amino acids. In DNA, the CDR3 is TGTGCCACCAGCAGAGATTTAGTGAGCACAGATACGCAGTATTTT. Amino acid sequence: CATSRDLVSTDTQYF.

Only one count was recorded for this clonotype. A much larger clone differs by one base, so this may be a read error. V and J are TRBV6-2 or TRBV6-3 and TRBJ1-2, with 7 bases that match TRBD1. CDR1 and CDR2 (germline): MNHEY, SVGEGT. The CDR3 totals 15 residues. V was pared by 7 bases and J by 12 bases, with 20 bases of the junction left unmatched. The CDR3, as DNA: TGTGCCAGCAAACGGGAGGGACAGTTTTTTACGGGCCACACCTTC. Translation gives CASKREGQFFTGHTF.

This clonotype was seen a few times. V gene TRBV24-1 combines with J gene TRBJ1-5; D is ambiguous. CDR1 is KGHDR, CDR2 SFDVKD, per germline. This CDR3 has 14 amino acids. V lost 4 bases and J lost 7, with 13 bases in between. In DNA, the CDR3 is TGTGCCACCAGTGACGCAGAGGGCGGCCAGCCCCAGCATTTT. Translated, it gives CATSDAEGGQPQHF.

This clonotype was recorded at least ten times. CDR3 sequence (DNA): TGTGCCAGCAAAGAAAGGGAAGATCACACTGAAGCTTTCTTT. This sequence encodes CASKEREDHTEAFF. The genes are TRBV2 and TRBJ1-1; D is unclear. Trimming pared 7 bases from V and 3 bases from J, leaving 15 bases between. The V gene's germline CDR1 is SNHLY and CDR2 FYNNEI. The CDR3 totals 14 residues.

A word on this clonotype: One base away lies a much larger clone, so this may be a sequencing read error. This sequence joins TRBV6-5 and TRBJ2-6; TRBD1 agrees at 7 bases. Germline-derived CDR1 and CDR2 are MNHEY and SVGAGI. The length of the CDR3 is 17 residues. DNA for the CDR3: TGTGTCAGCAGTTACGACAGGGATGTGGCTGGGGCCAACGTCCTGACTTTC. Its translation is CVSSYDRDVAGANVLTF.